This T cell receptor beta chain was sequenced in a study of blood T cell repertoires in COVID-19. Study context: Whether acute or convalescent, the COVID-19 samples came from the United States, Italy and Spain. In each case, the material was cDNA or gDNA derived from T cells, B-cell-depleted T cells, or PBMCs.

The CDR3 is 12 amino acids. Per germline, CDR1 MDHEN and CDR2 SYDVKM. V shed 9 bases and J shed 6 bases, with 15 bases lying between them. Measured with immunoSEQ multiplex PCR; TCRdb has only the in-frame clones, and not every one. The table shows 280,000 or so clones, with almost 90% occurring only once. Enrolled through a virtual design, the participants were between about 18 and 100 years of age and came from 24 US areas. Participants reported their clinical history, and cohort assignment relied on those reports. The sample comprised PBMCs or T cells enriched from blood (not recorded which). The V and J genes are TRBV28 and TRBJ2-7; tentative D call: TRBD2 (6 bases). The sequence came from a woman under 30 with acute COVID-19. The CDR3 is CASIGGFGEQYF. CDR3 sequence (DNA): TGTGCCAGTATCGGGGGTTTCGGCGAGCAGTACTTC.